This TCR beta chain was sequenced during a study of T cells after yellow fever vaccination. V gave up 2 bases and J gave up 2 bases, with 10 bases separating them. Germline V gene sequence: CDR1 LGHNA, CDR2 YSLEER. The CDR3 is made up of 15 amino acids. This clonotype was counted a few times. TCRdb independently ran MiXCR on the 5' RACE reads; one entry per CDR3 protein. There are 250,000 to 350,000 distinct CDR3 sequences in the sample; around 7% occur only once, and 15% to 20% lies in the top ten. The source material was PBMCs, sampled approximately 47 days after the first yellow fever vaccination. The chain combines TRBV4-3 with TRBJ1-3; no firm D call. This receptor was obtained from a man between 18 and 29 years old who received the YFV17D yellow fever vaccine. CDR3 nucleotide sequence: TGCGCCAGCAGCCAAACGGGATCGGCTGGAAACACCATATATTTT. Translating it yields CASSQTGSAGNTIYF.